This T cell receptor (beta chain) came from a study of shared clonotypes between healthy human individuals. Findings of the study overall: Limited genetic and exposure-history diversity came from having few donors.

CDR3 size: 15 residues. Looked up from germline, CDR1 is SGHNT and CDR2 is YYREEE (reference sequence). The V gene end was trimmed by 0 bases and the J gene end by 2 bases; junction bases not matched to a gene: 3. Turning to this clone: Antigen specificity is unknown.

The assay was immunoSEQ multiplex PCR, and TCRdb's table has in-frame clones only and misses some. The sample records hundreds of thousands of clones, 79% being singletons. The chain uses TRBV5-4 and TRBJ2-3; 7 bases align to TRBD1. The sequence was obtained from a woman aged 40 to 50 in good health. Some clones in this sample may be carry-over from other donors' samples. Specimen: PBMCs. CDR3 in amino acids: CASSLGGQPTDTQYF. DNA for the CDR3: TGTGCCAGCAGCTTGGGGGGACAGCCCACAGATACGCAGTATTTT.